The text below deals with one T cell receptor (beta chain). Its antigen is currently unknown. The sample originates from a study of T cell responses to AZD1222 COVID-19 vaccine. Study findings and constraints: Among vaccine-associated CD4 TCRs, coverage spanned spike, with dominance at 160-218 and 743-854.

The data were produced by immunoSEQ multiplex PCR, yet TCRdb's version contains in-frame clones alone and is incomplete. This sample carries about 120,000 clones, roughly 90% of them seen once, and the ten largest clones take less than 4%. The trim removed 0 bases at V and 4 bases at J, leaving 8 bases unmatched. Germline values: CDR1 LNHDA, CDR2 SQIVND (reference sequence). The length of the CDR3 is 17 residues. This TCR was sampled from an adult in good health. This specimen was peripheral blood, taken on day 0 of AZD1222 vaccination. This sequence joins TRBV19 and TRBJ1-5, with 8 positions matching TRBD1. CDR3 region: CASSIETGQGFNQPQHF. The DNA of the CDR3 is TGTGCCAGTAGTATAGAGACTGGACAGGGATTTAATCAGCCCCAGCATTTT.